Given below is one TCR beta chain in context. The antigen remains undetermined. Combining a sample-barcoded 5' primer with a J-beta primer mix, a second PCR ran for roughly 6 to 12 cycles. A tag from a template-switch adaptor with 12 random nucleotides marked each cDNA molecule. MiXCR, applied by TCRdb to the 5' RACE reads, yields one record per CDR3 protein. In the table there are 1.2 million to 1.5 million distinct CDR3 sequences, roughly 64% of which are singletons. The entry originates in a study of blood T cells in healthy people across ages. Findings of the study overall: Greater diversity and more naive CD4+ cells were seen in long-lived donors than in aged donors.

Per individual sample, total RNA of at least 6 micrograms was extracted. In germline, CDR1 is LGHNA, CDR2 YNFKEQ. This CDR3 spans 16 amino acids. The sample taken for sequencing was blood. The J gene is TRBJ2-1, the V gene TRBV4-2; TRBD1 might be the D (5 bases). The assigned J gene may be wrong: the sequence end matches TRBJ2-7 better. The clonotype was recovered from a man younger than 35 in good health. CDR3: CASSQGGSPAIYEQYF. CDR3 nucleotide sequence: TGTGCCAGCAGCCAAGGGGGCAGTCCAGCAATCTACGAGCAGTACTTC.